The sequence of this T cell receptor (beta chain) was determined in a study of T cell changes during pregnancy in multiple sclerosis. The germline V gene has CDR1 MDHEN and CDR2 SYDVKM. The CDR3 contains 17 residues. J was trimmed by 4 bases and V by 5 bases; bases with no gene match: 11. Sequencing was performed with immunoSEQ multiplex PCR; in TCRdb, only in-frame clones are kept and a portion is missing. The sample comprises fewer than 85,000 clones, around nine tenths of which are singletons, and 1.5% to 2% rests with the top ten. The sequences come from peripheral blood, collected in the first trimester of pregnancy. The sequence was obtained from a female donor in good health, enrolled as a control in a pregnancy study. V gene TRBV28 combines with J gene TRBJ2-1; 10 nucleotides agree with TRBD1. CDR3 nucleotide sequence: TGTGCCAGCAGTCTTCCACTTAGGGACAGGGGATACAATGAGCAGTTCTTC. Amino acids: CASSLPLRDRGYNEQFF.